This TCR beta chain was recovered during a study of T and B cells in COVID-19 patients. Multiplex PCR with BIOMED2 TRB-A/B primer pools amplified TRB rearrangements. In TCRdb, the multiplex PCR reads were re-called with MiXCR into one record per CDR3 protein. Counted here are about 15,000 distinct CDR3 sequences, approximately 30% occurring once; the ten biggest clones make up 3.5% to 5.5%. Each TRB amplification used about 230-550 ng of genomic DNA from blood. In regard to this clonotype: Its target is not known.

This CDR3 has 13 amino acids. V lost 4 bases, J lost 2 bases, and 9 bases lay in between. Germline CDR1 reads SGHRS; CDR2 reads YFSETQ. Findings and limits, study-wide: Exclusive to the recovered cohort were 2,300 or so TCR clusters, roughly 34 of them with low generation probability. Sorted SARS-CoV-2-responsive or tetramer+ T cells and CD4+, regulatory and CD8+ subsets were not yet sequenced.

The V and J genes are TRBV5-1 and TRBJ2-5; tentatively, D is TRBD1 or TRBD2 (5 bases each). The receptor's source is a human donor who had recovered from COVID-19. Sequenced: blood. CDR3 residues: CASSPGRQETQYF. CDR3 sequence (DNA): TGCGCCAGCAGCCCGGGACGGCAAGAGACCCAGTACTTC.